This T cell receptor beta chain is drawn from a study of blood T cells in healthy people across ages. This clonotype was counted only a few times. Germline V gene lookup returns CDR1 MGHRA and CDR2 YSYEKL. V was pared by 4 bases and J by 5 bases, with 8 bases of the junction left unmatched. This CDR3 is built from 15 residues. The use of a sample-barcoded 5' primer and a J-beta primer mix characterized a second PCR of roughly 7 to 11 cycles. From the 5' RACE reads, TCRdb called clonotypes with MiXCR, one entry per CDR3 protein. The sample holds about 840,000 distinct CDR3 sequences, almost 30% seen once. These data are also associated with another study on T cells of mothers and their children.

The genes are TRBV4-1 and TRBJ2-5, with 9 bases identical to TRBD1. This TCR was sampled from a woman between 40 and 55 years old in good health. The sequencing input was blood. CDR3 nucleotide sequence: TGCGCCAGCAGCCCGGTAACAGGGGGCGTTGAGACCCAGTACTTC. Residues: CASSPVTGGVETQYF.